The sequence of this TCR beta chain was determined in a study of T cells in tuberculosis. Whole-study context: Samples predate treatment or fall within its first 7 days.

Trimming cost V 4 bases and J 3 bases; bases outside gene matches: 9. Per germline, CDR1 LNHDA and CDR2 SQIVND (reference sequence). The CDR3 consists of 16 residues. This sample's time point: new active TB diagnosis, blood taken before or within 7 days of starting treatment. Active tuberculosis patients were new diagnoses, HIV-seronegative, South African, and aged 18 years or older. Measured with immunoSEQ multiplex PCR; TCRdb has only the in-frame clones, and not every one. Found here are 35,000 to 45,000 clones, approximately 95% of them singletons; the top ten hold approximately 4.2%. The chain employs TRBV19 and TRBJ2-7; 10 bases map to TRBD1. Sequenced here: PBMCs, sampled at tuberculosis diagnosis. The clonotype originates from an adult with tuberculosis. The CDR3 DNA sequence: TGTGCCAGTAGTAATACCTTTGGGACAGGGGTCTACGAGCAGTACTTC. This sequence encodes CASSNTFGTGVYEQYF.